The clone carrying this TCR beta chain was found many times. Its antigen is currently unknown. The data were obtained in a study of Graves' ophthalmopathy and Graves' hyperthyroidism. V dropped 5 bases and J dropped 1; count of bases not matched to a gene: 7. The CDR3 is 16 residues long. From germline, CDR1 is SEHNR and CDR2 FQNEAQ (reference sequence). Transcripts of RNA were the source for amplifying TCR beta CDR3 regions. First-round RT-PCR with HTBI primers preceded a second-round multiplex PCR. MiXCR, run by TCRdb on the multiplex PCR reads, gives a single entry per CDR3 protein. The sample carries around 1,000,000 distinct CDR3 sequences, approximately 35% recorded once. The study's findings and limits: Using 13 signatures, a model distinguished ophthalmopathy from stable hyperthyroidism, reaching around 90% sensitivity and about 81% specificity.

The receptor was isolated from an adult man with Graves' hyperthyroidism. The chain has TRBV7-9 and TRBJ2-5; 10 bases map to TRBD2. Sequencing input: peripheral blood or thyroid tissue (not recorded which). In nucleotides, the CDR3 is TGTGCCAGCAGCCGCACGCTAGCGGGGGCCCAAGAGACCCAGTACTTC. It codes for CASSRTLAGAQETQYF.